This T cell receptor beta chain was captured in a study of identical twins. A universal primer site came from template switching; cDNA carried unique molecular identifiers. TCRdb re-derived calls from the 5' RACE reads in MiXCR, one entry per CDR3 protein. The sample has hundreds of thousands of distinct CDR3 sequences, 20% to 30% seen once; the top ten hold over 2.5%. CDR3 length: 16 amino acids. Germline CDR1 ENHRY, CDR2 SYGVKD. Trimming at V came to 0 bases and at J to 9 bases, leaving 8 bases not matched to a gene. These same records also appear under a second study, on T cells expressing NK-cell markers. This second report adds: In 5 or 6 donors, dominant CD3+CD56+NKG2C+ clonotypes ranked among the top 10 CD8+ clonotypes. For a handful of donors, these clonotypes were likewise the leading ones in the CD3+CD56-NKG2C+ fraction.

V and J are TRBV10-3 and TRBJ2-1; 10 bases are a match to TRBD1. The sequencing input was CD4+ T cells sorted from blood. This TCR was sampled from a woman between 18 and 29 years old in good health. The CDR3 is CAISESRDRGEGEQFF. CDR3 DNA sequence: TGTGCCATCAGTGAGTCCCGGGACAGGGGAGAAGGTGAGCAGTTCTTC.